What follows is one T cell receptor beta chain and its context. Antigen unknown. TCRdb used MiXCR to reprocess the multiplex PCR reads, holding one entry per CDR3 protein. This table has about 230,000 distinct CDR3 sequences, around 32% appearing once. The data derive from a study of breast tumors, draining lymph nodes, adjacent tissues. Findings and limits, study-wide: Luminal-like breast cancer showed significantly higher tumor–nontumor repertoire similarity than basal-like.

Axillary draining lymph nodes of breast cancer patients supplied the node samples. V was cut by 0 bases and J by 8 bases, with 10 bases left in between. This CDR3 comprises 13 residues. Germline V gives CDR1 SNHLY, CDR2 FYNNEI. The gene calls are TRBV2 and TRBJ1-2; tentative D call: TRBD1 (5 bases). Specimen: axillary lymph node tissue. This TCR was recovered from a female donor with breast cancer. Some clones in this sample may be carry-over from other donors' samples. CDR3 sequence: CASSEARRDGYTF. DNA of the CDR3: TGTGCCAGCAGTGAAGCGCGGAGGGACGGCTACACCTTC.